These 4 T cell receptor beta chains originate from one sample sequenced in a study of T cell changes during pregnancy in multiple sclerosis. Some clones are missing from TCRdb's copy, which holds only in-frame ones; the method was immunoSEQ multiplex PCR. The table lists around 56,000 clones, 90% to 95% of them singletons, with roughly 0.76% in the top ten. The material sequenced was CD4+ T cells from peripheral blood mononuclear cells, taken in the first trimester of pregnancy. The receptors come from a female donor with multiple sclerosis, enrolled in a pregnancy study.

V gene TRBV7-3 combines with J gene TRBJ2-1, with TRBD2 identical over 8 bases. The CDR3 is 15 amino acids. The V and J ends lost 1 base and 3 bases, in that order; junction bases with no gene match: 2. Per germline, CDR1 SGHTA and CDR2 FQGTGA. The CDR3 region has the DNA TGTGCCAGCAGCTTAAGCGGGGGGCTCTACAATGAGCAGTTCTTC. Translated: CASSLSGGLYNEQFF.

This clone showed up just a few times. The V call is TRBV14, the J call TRBJ2-4; TRBD1 matches at 7 bases. The CDR3 has 12 residues. V was pared by 4 bases and J by 8 bases, with 2 bases of the junction left unmatched. Germline loops: CDR1 SGHDN, CDR2 FVKESK. The CDR3 spells CASSPRGYIQYF. The CDR3 coding sequence is TGTGCCAGCAGCCCCAGGGGGTACATTCAGTACTTC. The complete variable domain, with remaining parts taken from reference TRBV14 and TRBJ2-4, reads EAGVTQFPSHSVIEKGQTVTLRCDPISGHDNLYWYRRVMGKEIKFLLHFVKESKQDESGMPNNRFLAERTGGTYSTLKVQPAELEDSGVYFCASSPRGYIQYFGAGTRLSVL.

The chain is built from TRBV11-3 and TRBJ2-5, with 7 bases lining up with TRBD1. Germline V CDR1 and CDR2: SGHNT, YENEEA. V dropped 0 bases and J dropped 4; count of bases not matched to a gene: 5. This CDR3 comprises 15 residues. Here the CDR3 reads CASSLDGQASETQYF. The CDR3 DNA sequence: TGTGCCAGCAGCTTAGACGGACAGGCGTCAGAGACCCAGTACTTC.

This clone was seen at least ten times. The V call is TRBV7-2, the J call TRBJ2-1; tentative D call: TRBD1 (6 bases). Trimming took 0 bases from V and 0 from J, leaving 6 bases between them. CDR3 length: 15 residues. The germline V gene has CDR1 SGHTA and CDR2 FQGNSA. This CDR3 is CASSLATGSYNEQFF. For the CDR3, the DNA is TGTGCCAGCAGCTTAGCGACAGGCTCCTACAATGAGCAGTTCTTC.